The rows below give T cell receptor beta chains drawn from one sample of a study of cytomegalovirus exposure and HLA in healthy donors. Generated by immunoSEQ multiplex PCR, the TCRdb table keeps only in-frame clones and is missing some. This sample has some 45,000 clones, with 94% found just once. What was sequenced was PBMCs. These receptors were collected from a woman in her late teens or twenties in good health and CMV-seropositive. Each CDR3 is given with its conserved first and last residue.

V: TRBV9; J: TRBJ2-2; CDR3: CASSQMDRNTGELFF
V: TRBV5-1; J: TRBJ2-3; CDR3: CASSLGAGFTDTQYF
V: TRBV28; J: TRBJ1-4; CDR3: CASSSGTVDNEKLFF
V: TRBV5-1; J: TRBJ1-6; CDR3: CASSPGTVNSPLHF
V: TRBV19; J: TRBJ2-1; CDR3: CASSIARGNEQFF
V: TRBV11-3; J: TRBJ2-3; CDR3: CASSLVLAASTDTQYF
V: TRBV11-1; J: TRBJ2-1; CDR3: CASSASSTNEQFF
V: TRBV5-6; J: TRBJ2-2; CDR3: CASSFPGLTGELFF
V: TRBV29-1; J: TRBJ2-7; CDR3: CSVSSGQGYEQYF
V: TRBV27; J: TRBJ2-3; CDR3: CASSSTTSGRDTQYF
V: TRBV11-3; J: TRBJ2-7; CDR3: CASSSLRGSSYEQYF
V: TRBV6-5; J: TRBJ1-2; CDR3: CASVSRGLYGYTF
V: TRBV29-1; J: TRBJ2-7; CDR3: CSVDSGPYEQYF
V: TRBV11-2; J: TRBJ2-5; CDR3: CASSPPSGRNQETQYF
V: TRBV4-1; J: TRBJ2-1; CDR3: CASSQAGAAYNEQFF
V: TRBV30; J: TRBJ1-2; CDR3: CAWRGQGAGGYTF
V: TRBV7-3; J: TRBJ2-1; CDR3: CASSLLAGVDNEQFF
V: TRBV7-9; J: TRBJ1-1; CDR3: CASSLGRYRGPRTEAFF
V: TRBV18; J: TRBJ1-2; CDR3: CASSPGQGSGSVYGYTF
V: TRBV7-9; J: TRBJ2-7; CDR3: CASSPGGGYEQYF